Each of the 15 T cell receptor beta chains below was sequenced from the same sample in a study of radiation and T cells in renal cell carcinoma. The data were produced by immunoSEQ multiplex PCR, yet TCRdb's version contains in-frame clones alone and is incomplete. The sample yields approximately 150,000 clones, about 85% seen once. Time point of the sample: baseline pretreatment blood. Treatment described: 15 Gy SBRT to primary tumor, nephrectomy 4 weeks later. Material: blood, obtained from a patient whose treatment included radiotherapy and nephrectomy. The receptors here all came from an older woman with renal cell carcinoma.

This chain connects TRBV27 to TRBJ2-1, with 9 bases fitting TRBD1. The CDR3 is 16 amino acids. The J segment lost 6 bases and the V segment lost 3 bases, leaving 9 bases of the junction unmatched. Germline values: CDR1 MNHEY, CDR2 SMNVEV (reference sequence). CDR3 sequence: CASSFPRQGGGNEQFF. CDR3 in DNA: TGTGCCAGCAGTTTCCCCCGACAGGGGGGGGGCAATGAGCAGTTCTTC.

V usage is TRBV9 and J usage is TRBJ2-7; 8 bases are shared with TRBD2. V gave up 1 base and J gave up 0 bases; unmatched junction bases: 3. Germline CDR1 SGDLS, CDR2 YYNGEE. The CDR3 consists of 15 residues. CDR3 region: CASSVSGTSSYEQYF. CDR3 DNA: TGTGCCAGCAGCGTATCCGGGACTAGCTCCTACGAGCAGTACTTC.

The J gene is TRBJ1-1, the V gene TRBV5-4; 7 nucleotides line up with TRBD1. There are 14 residues in the CDR3. The J segment lost 4 bases and the V segment lost 1 base, leaving 4 bases of the junction unmatched. Germline CDR1 reads SGHNT; CDR2 reads YYREEE (reference sequence). The CDR3 reads CASSLKGAITEAFF. The CDR3 DNA reads TGTGCCAGCAGCTTGAAGGGGGCGATCACTGAAGCTTTCTTT.

The table lists this clone with a count of one. The chain combines TRBV5-1 with TRBJ2-3; D possibly corresponds to TRBD2 (6 bases). The CDR3 totals 16 residues. With 0 bases removed from V and 4 bases from J, the gap between germline ends came to 15 bases. Germline V gives CDR1 SGHRS, CDR2 YFSETQ. The CDR3 nucleotides read TGCGCCAGCAGCTTGGCTACGGGACGGAGGGCAGATACGCAGTATTTT. This encodes CASSLATGRRADTQYF.

This clone appeared once. This chain connects TRBV7-9 to TRBJ1-5; D unclear. The length of the CDR3 is 15 residues. Germline CDR1 and CDR2: SEHNR and FQNEAQ (reference sequence). With 3 bases removed from V and 4 bases from J, the gap between germline ends came to 13 bases. The CDR3 sequence is CASSFGVSGNQPQHF. The CDR3 region has the DNA TGTGCCAGCAGCTTCGGGGTTTCGGGAAATCAGCCCCAGCATTTT.

The rearrangement joins TRBV7-9 to TRBJ2-1, with TRBD2 matching over 7 bases. The germline gives CDR1 SEHNR, CDR2 FQNEAQ (reference sequence). The CDR3 is 19 amino acids. V was clipped by 6 bases and J by 0 bases; unmatched bases: 17. The CDR3 sequence: CASSPRSLLAGASYNEQFF. The CDR3 nucleotides read TGTGCCAGCAGTCCCCGGTCCCTCTTAGCGGGTGCCTCCTACAATGAGCAGTTCTTC.

The sample holds one count of this clone. The chain combines TRBV19 with TRBJ1-4, with TRBD1 identical over 7 bases. The V gene's germline CDR1 is LNHDA and CDR2 SQIVND (reference sequence). This CDR3 contains 16 residues. V lost 6 bases to trimming and J lost 1 base; unmatched junction nucleotides: 8. CDR3 in DNA: TGTGCCAGTAGGCCGGGACAGTCTGGAACTAATGAAAAACTGTTTTTT. Encoded protein: CASRPGQSGTNEKLFF.

The chain combines TRBV19 with TRBJ1-5; D not resolved. The CDR3 loop spans 14 amino acids. The germline V gene has CDR1 LNHDA and CDR2 SQIVND (reference sequence). V gave up 1 base and J gave up 4 bases, with 8 bases separating them. CDR3 sequence: CASSIGSDNQPQHF. The CDR3 region has the DNA TGTGCCAGTAGTATAGGGTCGGATAATCAGCCCCAGCATTTT.

This chain joins TRBV6-1 and TRBJ1-4; the D gene is possibly TRBD1 (5 bases). Germline CDR1 reads MNHNS; CDR2 reads SASEGT. The CDR3 sequence is 14 residues long. V was cut by 7 bases and J by 6 bases, with 15 bases left in between. The CDR3 coding sequence is TGTGCCAGCATGCGCAGGGTATCTGATGAAAAACTGTTTTTT. This gives the protein CASMRRVSDEKLFF.

The chain is built from TRBV28 and TRBJ1-2, with D possibly TRBD1 on 5 matching bases. The germline gives CDR1 MDHEN, CDR2 SYDVKM. The CDR3 loop spans 13 amino acids. V shed 9 bases and J shed 8 bases, with 19 bases lying between them. The CDR3 protein is CASRLGGVGGYTF. CDR3 bases: TGTGCCAGTCGACTGGGGGGTGTGGGCGGCTACACCTTC.

The chain joins TRBV7-9 to TRBJ2-3, with TRBD2 identical over 7 bases. From germline, CDR1 is SEHNR and CDR2 FQNEAQ (reference sequence). The CDR3 length is 12 residues. V shed 6 bases and J 6 bases; nucleotides not matched to a gene: 3. CDR3: CASRREGDTQYF. CDR3 in DNA: TGTGCCAGCAGGAGGGAGGGGGATACGCAGTATTTT.

V usage is TRBV6-1 and J usage is TRBJ1-1; a weak D match, TRBD1 (6 bases). The germline V gene has CDR1 MNHNS and CDR2 SASEGT. V shed 2 bases and J shed 1 base, with 14 bases lying between them. The CDR3 runs to 16 residues. The CDR3 protein is CASSEHRGAGNTEAFF. In DNA, the CDR3 is TGTGCCAGCAGTGAACATAGGGGGGCAGGGAACACTGAAGCTTTCTTT.

This clone was recorded once. The chain joins TRBV19 to TRBJ2-2; D is tentatively TRBD1 or TRBD2 (5 bases each). V was clipped by 6 bases and J by 1 base, with 18 bases between them. From germline, CDR1 is LNHDA and CDR2 SQIVND (reference sequence). CDR3 size: 17 residues. The DNA of the CDR3 is TGTGCCAGTAGGCGGAAACCGGGACCCAAGAACACCGGGGAGCTGTTTTTT. It yields the protein CASRRKPGPKNTGELFF.

This rearrangement joins TRBV5-1 to TRBJ2-3; unclear D gene. This CDR3 is built from 13 residues. Looked up from germline, CDR1 is SGHRS and CDR2 is YFSETQ. Trimming stripped 2 bases from V and 2 bases from J, with 6 bases between. The CDR3 DNA follows: TGCGCCAGCAGCTTCCCAGCCACAGATACGCAGTATTTT. This sequence encodes CASSFPATDTQYF.

The chain couples TRBV9 to TRBJ1-1; 8 nucleotides align to TRBD1. CDR1 is SGDLS, CDR2 YYNGEE, per germline. Trimming removed 0 bases from V and 1 base from J; junction bases left unmatched: 5. CDR3 size: 16 residues. CDR3 amino acids: CASSVGAGQGNTEAFF. DNA for the CDR3: TGTGCCAGCAGCGTAGGGGCAGGACAGGGGAACACTGAAGCTTTCTTT.